These 31 T cell receptor beta chains were all obtained from the same sample, sequenced in a study of blood T cells in healthy people across ages. Using a J-beta primer mix together with a sample-barcoded 5' primer, a second PCR was run for roughly 7 to 11 cycles. Using its own MiXCR run on the 5' RACE reads, TCRdb lists one record per CDR3 protein. This sample has roughly 550,000 distinct CDR3 sequences, with 24% found just once. Another study also made use of these data, one on T cells of mothers and their children.

Source material: blood. Source of these receptors: a boy younger than 18 in good health.

A few counts support this clonotype. The chain employs TRBV12-3 or TRBV12-4 and TRBJ2-4; 7 bases align to TRBD1. V lost 3 bases and J lost 1; bases outside the gene matches: 15. This CDR3 region has 19 residues. CDR3 sequence: CASSFRPDREKAAKNIQYF. The CDR3 DNA sequence: TGTGCCAGCAGTTTTAGGCCCGACAGGGAAAAGGCCGCCAAAAACATTCAGTACTTC.

This rearrangement joins TRBV6-5 to TRBJ1-1, with 7 nucleotides matching TRBD1. The trim removed 6 bases at V and 2 bases at J, leaving 6 bases unmatched. Looked up from germline, CDR1 is MNHEY and CDR2 is SVGAGI. CDR3 length: 14 residues. CDR3 amino acids: CASSHGTANTEAFF. CDR3 nucleotides: TGTGCCAGCAGCCATGGGACAGCAAACACTGAAGCTTTCTTT.

This clonotype has more than one count but fewer than ten. This chain connects TRBV6-1 to TRBJ2-5, with no clear D. The DNA end is a closer match to TRBJ2-7, so the J assignment may be wrong. Germline values: CDR1 MNHNS, CDR2 SASEGT. The CDR3 length is 15 residues. CDR3 in amino acids: CASSGSMAATYEQYF. Here the CDR3 DNA reads TGTGCCAGCAGTGGGTCGATGGCGGCGACCTACGAGCAGTACTTC.

This clonotype was detected only a few times. This rearrangement joins TRBV7-8 to TRBJ1-2; 10 bases map to TRBD1. The CDR3 has 16 amino acids. The V gene's germline CDR1 is SGHVS and CDR2 FQNEAQ. Trimming at V came to 4 bases and at J to 7 bases, leaving 12 bases not matched to a gene. The CDR3 reads CASSYQTGTGVGGYTF. The CDR3 coding sequence is TGTGCCAGCAGCTATCAAACCGGGACAGGGGTTGGTGGCTACACCTTC.

The chain uses TRBV7-2 and TRBJ2-2, with D perhaps TRBD1 (5 bases). The CDR3 has 16 residues. Trimming shortened V by 1 base and J by 1 base, and 10 bases separated the two germline ends. Germline CDR1 reads SGHTA; CDR2 reads FQGNSA. CDR3: CASSLVWGRNTGELFF. CDR3 in DNA: TGTGCCAGCAGCTTAGTTTGGGGCCGGAACACCGGGGAGCTGTTTTTT.

The J gene is TRBJ2-5, the V gene TRBV7-3, with D unclear. The DNA matches TRBJ2-1 better at its end, which makes the J call doubtful. Germline CDR1 and CDR2: SGHTA and FQGTGA. The CDR3 spans 12 residues. CDR3 sequence (DNA): TGTGCCAGCAGCTTAGTAGCATCTGAGCAGTTCTTC. This translates into CASSLVASEQFF.

This clonotype was counted a few times. The J gene is TRBJ2-5, the V gene TRBV20-1; 9 bases agree with TRBD2. V gave up 6 bases and J gave up 5 bases; unmatched junction bases: 13. Germline CDR1 reads DFQATT; CDR2 reads SNEGSKA (reference sequence). CDR3 size: 15 residues. For the CDR3, the DNA is TGCAGTGCGGGTACCGGCGGGAGGGCCAGGGAGACCCAGTACTTC. Translated, it gives CSAGTGGRARETQYF.

This clonotype has only a few counts. This chain joins TRBV9 and TRBJ2-1; D possibly corresponds to TRBD2 (5 bases). V was cut by 4 bases and J by 7 bases, with 18 bases left in between. Germline V gene sequence: CDR1 SGDLS, CDR2 YYNGEE. This CDR3 is 15 amino acids long. The CDR3 DNA reads TGTGCCAGCAGCCCCCATCCCCGGGGAATAAATGAGCAGTTCTTC. It codes for CASSPHPRGINEQFF.

The chain has TRBV10-3 and TRBJ2-7; D gene ambiguous. Germline CDR1 reads ENHRY; CDR2 reads SYGVKD. The CDR3 is made up of 14 amino acids. The V and J ends lost 3 bases and 2 bases respectively, with 11 bases between them. Here the CDR3 reads CAISDRAITYEQYF. The DNA of the CDR3 is TGTGCCATCAGTGATAGAGCTATCACCTACGAGCAGTACTTC.

The chain has TRBV7-6 and TRBJ1-5, with D possibly being TRBD1 (6 bases). V was shortened by 4 bases and J by 4 bases, with 11 bases between the two germline ends. Germline CDR1 SGHVS, CDR2 FNYEAQ. The CDR3 extends over 14 amino acids. CDR3: CASSSMDSNQPQHF. CDR3 DNA sequence: TGTGCCAGCAGCTCTATGGACAGTAATCAGCCCCAGCATTTT.

V is TRBV19 and J is TRBJ2-1, with D perhaps TRBD1 or TRBD2 (6 bases each). The germline CDR1 and CDR2 sequences are LNHDA and SQIVND (reference sequence). V was clipped by 3 bases and J by 1 base, with 13 bases between them. The CDR3 length is 16 residues. The CDR3 bases are TGTGCCAGTAGTATCCCCCGGGGGCAGTCCTACAATGAGCAGTTCTTC. This sequence encodes CASSIPRGQSYNEQFF.

The chain joins TRBV9 to TRBJ1-3; TRBD1 matches 9 bases. CDR3 length: 16 amino acids. V lost 4 bases and J lost 3; bases outside the gene matches: 8. Per the germline V gene, CDR1 is SGDLS and CDR2 is YYNGEE. The CDR3 protein is CASSTRTGEGGNTIYF. CDR3 bases: TGTGCCAGCAGCACAAGGACAGGGGAAGGTGGAAACACCATATATTTT.

This chain joins TRBV29-1 and TRBJ2-3, with D possibly matching TRBD1 (6 bases). Germline V gives CDR1 SQVTM, CDR2 ANQGSEA. CDR3 length: 13 amino acids. The germline V and J ends were trimmed by 6 bases and 2 bases, with 12 bases remaining between them. CDR3 region: CSVQTGLTDTQYF. DNA of the CDR3: TGCAGCGTACAGACAGGCCTCACAGATACGCAGTATTTT.

This clonotype was counted a few times. The CDR3 spells CASIDRLAGVVSYNEQFF. As DNA, the CDR3 is TGTGCCAGCATCGATCGCCTAGCGGGGGTCGTCTCCTACAATGAGCAGTTCTTC. The V gene is TRBV13, the J gene TRBJ2-1; 10 positions agree with TRBD2. V shed 7 bases and J 0 bases; nucleotides not matched to a gene: 12. The germline gives CDR1 PRHDT, CDR2 FYEKMQ (reference sequence). This CDR3 contains 18 residues.

This clonotype was seen a few times. V and J are TRBV4-1 and TRBJ2-7; D is unclear. The CDR3 consists of 15 residues. Germline-derived CDR1 and CDR2 are MGHRA and YSYEKL. V dropped 0 bases and J dropped 3 bases, with 12 bases sitting between them. CDR3 nucleotide sequence: TGCGCCAGCAGCCAAGAGGAGACATTTGGCTACGAGCAGTACTTC. It specifies CASSQEETFGYEQYF.

The chain uses TRBV7-3 and TRBJ2-1; D might be TRBD1 (7 bases). TRBJ2-5 explains the end of the DNA better; the J call may be wrong. This CDR3 comprises 15 residues. Germline V CDR1 and CDR2: SGHTA, FQGTGA. The CDR3 nucleotides are TGTGCCAGCAGCTTGAACAGGGGAGGTAGAGAGACCCAGTACTTC. Residues: CASSLNRGGRETQYF.

This clonotype was observed a handful of times. The V and J genes are TRBV4-3 and TRBJ2-3; a weak D match, TRBD2 (5 bases). V was cut by 0 bases and J by 1 base, with 14 bases left in between. Germline lookup yields CDR1 LGHNA and CDR2 YSLEER. The CDR3 totals 17 residues. CDR3 sequence: CASSQDRTRGGTDTQYF. The CDR3 coding sequence is TGCGCCAGCAGCCAAGATCGGACCCGGGGTGGCACAGATACGCAGTATTTT.

In this sample, this clonotype turned up a few times. The V gene is TRBV7-6, the J gene TRBJ2-5; tentatively, D is TRBD2 (5 bases). CDR1 SGHVS and CDR2 FNYEAQ come from the germline V gene. The CDR3 has 14 amino acids. Trimming took off 2 bases at V and 3 bases at J, with 10 bases between the two ends. Written as DNA, the CDR3 is TGTGCCAGCAGCTTATCCGGGGAGAAAGAGACCCAGTACTTC. It codes for CASSLSGEKETQYF.

In its sample, this clonotype was seen a few times. This chain uses TRBV7-9 with TRBJ1-2, with D perhaps matching TRBD1 (6 bases). V was shortened by 1 base and J by 4 bases, with 16 bases between the two germline ends. This CDR3 has 16 residues. Germline lookup yields CDR1 SEHNR and CDR2 FQNEAQ (reference sequence). The CDR3 protein is CASSLGQGLSFYGYTF. CDR3 sequence (DNA): TGTGCCAGCAGCTTAGGCCAGGGGCTGTCCTTCTATGGCTACACCTTC. Complete variable domain (other parts from reference TRBV7-9 and TRBJ1-2): DTGVSQNPRHKITKRGQNVTFRCDPISEHNRLYWYRQTLGQGPEFLTYFQNEAQLEKSRLLSDRFSAERPKGSFSTLEIQRTEQGDSAMYLCASSLGQGLSFYGYTFGSGTRLTVV.

This chain connects TRBV20-1 to TRBJ1-5; D not resolved. V lost 7 bases and J 2 bases, leaving 9 bases between the germline ends. Germline V CDR1 and CDR2: DFQATT, SNEGSKA (reference sequence). The CDR3 spans 12 residues. The DNA of the CDR3 is TGCAGTGTAGCGCATGGCAATCAGCCCCAGCATTTT. Amino acids: CSVAHGNQPQHF.

This clonotype was counted between two and nine times. Compared with germline, one end of the junction differs, possibly owing to a read error. This chain connects TRBV27 to TRBJ2-1, with 10 bases aligning to TRBD1. The germline V gene encodes CDR1 MNHEY and CDR2 SMNVEV (reference sequence). This CDR3 has 14 amino acids. The CDR3, as DNA: TGTGCCAGCAGATTATCTCGGGACAGGGGCCAGCAGTTCTTC. Translated: CASRLSRDRGQQFF.

The chain carries TRBV29-1 and TRBJ2-3; 8 nucleotides match TRBD1. This CDR3 comprises 13 residues. The trim removed 3 bases at V and 6 bases at J, leaving 5 bases unmatched. Germline CDR1 and CDR2: SQVTM and ANQGSEA. For the CDR3, the DNA is TGCAGCGTTGATCCGCAGGGGGCGGATACGCAGTATTTT. It codes for CSVDPQGADTQYF.

This clonotype was picked up a small number of times. The chain uses TRBV12-3 or TRBV12-4 and TRBJ2-7; D is unresolved. V was clipped by 1 base and J by 0 bases, with 4 bases between them. The CDR3 spans 13 residues. CDR3 loop: CASSLVDSYEQYF. CDR3 bases: TGTGCCAGCAGTTTAGTCGACTCCTACGAGCAGTACTTC.

The sample holds one count of this clonotype. The genes are TRBV11-2 and TRBJ2-1; the match to TRBD1 covers 7 bases. Germline CDR1 SGHAT, CDR2 FQNNGV. This CDR3 has 14 amino acids. The J segment lost 4 bases and the V segment lost 5 bases, leaving 5 bases of the junction unmatched. The CDR3 nucleotides are TGTGCCAGCAGCCAACAGGGGTCTTACAATGAGCAGTTCTTC. Amino acid sequence: CASSQQGSYNEQFF.

This chain uses TRBV21-1 with TRBJ1-5; the table assigns TRBD1, which was not confirmed against the DNA. TRBV21-1 is a documented pseudogene. The CDR3 covers 16 residues. CDR3 coding DNA: TGTGCCAGCAGCAAAGGGGGCAGGGTTAGCAATCAGCCCCAGCATTTT. Amino acids: CASSKGGRVSNQPQHF.

This rearrangement joins TRBV24-1 to TRBJ1-5, with D uncertain. CDR1 is KGHDR, CDR2 SFDVKD, per germline. V lost 0 bases, J lost 1 base, and 3 bases lay in between. CDR3 size: 14 residues. CDR3 coding DNA: TGTGCCACCAGTGATTTGGACAGCAATCAGCCCCAGCATTTT. It translates to CATSDLDSNQPQHF.

J is TRBJ2-1 and V is TRBV25-1; either TRBD1 or TRBD2 may supply D (6 bases each). Per germline, CDR1 MGHDK and CDR2 SYGVNS. Between the trimmed V and J ends, which lost 5 bases and 2 bases, there was a span of 13 bases. The CDR3 runs to 15 residues. The CDR3 is CASSRGAGTYNEQFF. The CDR3 DNA is TGTGCCAGCAGTAGGGGGGCGGGCACCTACAATGAGCAGTTCTTC. Filled out from reference TRBV25-1 and TRBJ2-1, the complete variable domain reads EADIYQTPRYLVIGTGKKITLECSQTMGHDKMYWYQQDPGMELHLIHYSYGVNSTEKGDLSSESTVSRIRTEHFPLTLESARPSHTSQYLCASSRGAGTYNEQFFGPGTRLTVL.

This chain links TRBV28 with TRBJ2-1, with D perhaps matching TRBD2 (5 bases). Per the germline V gene, CDR1 is MDHEN and CDR2 is SYDVKM. CDR3 length equals 18 residues. V was shortened by 6 bases and J by 2 bases, with 23 bases between the two germline ends. CDR3 in DNA: TGTGCCAGCAGCCTGTCGTCGACTATCAAACCTACCTACAATGAGCAGTTCTTC. Protein sequence: CASSLSSTIKPTYNEQFF.

This clonotype was seen a handful of times. The V call is TRBV3-1, the J call TRBJ2-1; 7 bases align to TRBD2. CDR1 is LGHDT and CDR2 is YNNKEL in the germline V gene (reference sequence). The CDR3 extends over 14 amino acids. V shed 2 bases and J 9 bases; nucleotides not matched to a gene: 7. The DNA for the CDR3 is TGTGCCAGCAGCCAAACCGGGACTATGGGTGAGCAGTTCTTC. As protein: CASSQTGTMGEQFF.

This clonotype was observed a few times. The chain combines TRBV11-2 with TRBJ2-1; TRBD2 agrees at 8 bases. The CDR3 loop spans 16 amino acids. CDR1 and CDR2 from the germline V gene are SGHAT and FQNNGV. The trim removed 5 bases at V and 0 bases at J, leaving 6 bases unmatched. CDR3 nucleotides: TGTGCCAGCAGCGTACTAGCGGCTAGCTCCTACAATGAGCAGTTCTTC. Translation: CASSVLAASSYNEQFF.

This clonotype was observed a few times. The chain is built from TRBV28 and TRBJ2-7; unclear D gene. V lost 6 bases, J lost 4 bases, and 16 bases lay in between. CDR3 length: 14 amino acids. The V gene's germline CDR1 is MDHEN and CDR2 SYDVKM. CDR3 in amino acids: CASSVATNGYEQYF. CDR3 nucleotides: TGTGCCAGCAGCGTCGCCACAAACGGATACGAGCAGTACTTC.